The sequence of this TCR beta chain was determined in a study of shared clonotypes between healthy human individuals (dated by TCRdb to about 2020). Broadly, across the study: The cohort comprised a couple of women and three men aged 18 to 49 years. Per donor, three plates each were used for CD4 naive and CD4 memory, two for CD8 naive, and one for CD8 memory. The study deeply sequenced blood TCR repertoires of several healthy adults to estimate repertoire size and the extent of clonotype sharing between individuals. Leukapheresis yielded between about 0.9 and 9.5 billion PBMCs per donor. To increase sequencing depth and limit assay-specific biases, TCR repertoire library preparation and sequencing were carried out by different laboratories using diverse techniques.

CD8 naive samples were obtained by positive selection for CCR7 among CD45RO-negative cells, yielding a CD45RA+CCR7+ population from which TemRA cells were excluded. Donors were healthy HIV-negative adults with no recently reported acute infections or vaccinations. Every donor was a Caucasian adult residing in Nashville, Tennessee, USA. Blood was collected by leukapheresis, and PBMCs were isolated by Ficoll-Histopaque density gradient centrifugation and then cryopreserved in liquid nitrogen vapor phase. Analytical flow cytometry was used to check the purity and quantity of every magnetically sorted T cell population. Each sorted fraction had its genomic DNA isolated and then quantified by UV absorbance on a Nanodrop 2000c. A remark on this clone: The antigen it binds to is not known. Base qualities are not recorded, but no much larger clone differs from it by a single base.

Deletion took 7 bases off V and 2 bases off J, with a span of 21 bases between the germline ends. The CDR3 contains 16 residues, cysteine and phenylalanine counted. Only CDR3 DNA is held: 48 bases, read in frame from base 1. CDR1 SNHLY and CDR2 FYNNEI are derived from the germline V gene. Using the deep immunoSEQ assay, multiplex PCR amplified TCR CDR3 regions from genomic DNA. Genomic DNA extracted from each cell subset was distributed evenly over all wells of several immunoSEQ 96-well plates, and each plate served as one replicate. For sorted subsets, around 200 ng genomic DNA, equal to tens of thousands of T cell genomes, was loaded into each replicate PCR. Purified libraries were quantified with a Qubit 3.0 fluorometer, sized on a Bioanalyzer 2100, and re-quantified with the KAPA Library Quantification kit. Every immunoSEQ 96-well plate was sequenced on a separate single-read 150-cycle Illumina NextSeq 550 flow cell. The study's processing was this. Because the immunoSEQ output included only junctional sequences and no quality scores, the filtering could not be the same as the filtering used for full-length reads. To assign V/J genes and CDR3, sequences were annotated using PyIR, a Python wrapper for IgBLAST v1.9, with IMGT germline references. Reads were filtered out if the reads had weak V/J assignments (E-value above 1e-6), no CDR3, stop codons, out-of-frame junctions, or ambiguous translated residues. A V3J clonotype was defined by an identical inferred V gene, J gene, and CDR3 amino acid sequence. To compute the percentage overlap between repertoires, the number of shared unique clonotypes was divided by the size of the smaller repertoire. Three approaches were used to assess repertoire richness: RTK rarefaction, the Chao1 estimator, and Recon v2.1 estimates of unobserved clonotypes. Generation probabilities for all TCRbeta clonotypes obtained by the gDNA method from several donors were computed using OLGA. TCRdb carries this immuneACCESS record with in-frame sequences only. Its versions omit some clonotypes, under half of them owing to an unresolved V gene in the studies checked, with the rest unexplained. That table is the source of V, J and clone size, and D and trimming were worked out from the DNA. Here the sample has around 2,000,000 clones; about 95% occur a single time. The ten biggest clones cover 1% to 1.5% of the sample.

General conclusions and limits of the study: Higher generation probabilities were observed for clonotypes shared by all four sorted-subset donors than for non-shared clonotypes. Sampling was restricted to blood, and TCR repertoires in tissue are likely to differ from TCR repertoires in blood. Around 5% of naive CD4, 3.5% of naive CD8, about 2.5% of memory CD4, and 0.35% to 0.5% of memory CD8 clonotypes were shared across a few donors. Pairwise subsampling indicated that sequencing depth was expected to affect the degree of clonotype sharing among donors. The genetic and exposure-history diversity represented was limited by the small number of donors. Estimated clonotype richness was generally larger for naive than for memory subsets. Incomplete sequencing was indicated by rarefaction of sorted-subset datasets, despite the large sequencing depth.

This TCR was recovered from a man aged 18 to 29 in good health. This receptor chain uses TRBV2 and TRBJ2-7; the D segment could be TRBD2, given 6 matching bases. Specimen: naive CD8+ T cells sorted from blood. The cell subset or site label corresponds to: CD45RA+CCR7+. The CDR3 protein sequence reads: CASMIGTPRGAYEQYF. In nucleotide form, the sequence is TGTGCCAGCATGATAGGGACTCCTAGAGGCGCCTACGAGCAGTACTTC.